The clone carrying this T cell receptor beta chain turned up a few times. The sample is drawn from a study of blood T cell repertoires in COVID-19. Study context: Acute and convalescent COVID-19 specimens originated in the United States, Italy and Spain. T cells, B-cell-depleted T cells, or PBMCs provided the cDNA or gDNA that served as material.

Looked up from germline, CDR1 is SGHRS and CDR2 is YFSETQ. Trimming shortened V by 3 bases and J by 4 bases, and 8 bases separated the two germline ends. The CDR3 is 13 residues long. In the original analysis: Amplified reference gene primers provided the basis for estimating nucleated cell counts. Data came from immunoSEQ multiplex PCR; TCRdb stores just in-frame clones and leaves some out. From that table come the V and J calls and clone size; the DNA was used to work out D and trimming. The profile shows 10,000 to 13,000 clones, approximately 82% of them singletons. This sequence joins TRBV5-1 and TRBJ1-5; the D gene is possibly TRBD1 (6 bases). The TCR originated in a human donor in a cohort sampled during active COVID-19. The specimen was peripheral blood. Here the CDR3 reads CASSWGQNQPQHF. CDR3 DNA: TGCGCCAGCAGCTGGGGACAAAATCAGCCCCAGCATTTT.